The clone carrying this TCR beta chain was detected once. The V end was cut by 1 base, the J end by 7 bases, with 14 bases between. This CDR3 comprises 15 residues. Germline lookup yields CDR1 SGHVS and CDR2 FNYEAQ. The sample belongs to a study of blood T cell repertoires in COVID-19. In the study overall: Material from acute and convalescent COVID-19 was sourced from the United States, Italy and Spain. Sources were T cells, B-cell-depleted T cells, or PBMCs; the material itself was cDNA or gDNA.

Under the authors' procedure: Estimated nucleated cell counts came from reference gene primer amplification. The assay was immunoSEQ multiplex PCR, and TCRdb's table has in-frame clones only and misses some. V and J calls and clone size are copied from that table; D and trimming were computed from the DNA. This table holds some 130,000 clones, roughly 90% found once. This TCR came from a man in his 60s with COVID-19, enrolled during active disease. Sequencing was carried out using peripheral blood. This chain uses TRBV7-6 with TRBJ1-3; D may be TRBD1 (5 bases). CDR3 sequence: CASSLGDSTGNTIYF. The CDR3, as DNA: TGTGCCAGCAGCTTAGGGGACTCGACCGGCAACACCATATATTTT.